This record covers a single T cell receptor (beta chain). Authors' methods: Amplification of reference gene primers was used by the study to estimate nucleated cell counts. Only in-frame clones appear in the TCRdb table, and some are missing; sequencing was by immunoSEQ multiplex PCR. V and J calls and clone size follow that table, whereas D and trimming were derived from the DNA. Among 150,000 or so clones listed, 85% to 90% were seen once. These data come from a study of blood T cell repertoires in COVID-19. Study at large: Some COVID-19 samples were acute and others convalescent; all came from the United States, Italy and Spain. T cells, B-cell-depleted T cells, or PBMCs supplied cDNA or gDNA.

Trimming took 7 bases from V and 6 from J; bases not matched to a gene: 5. Per the germline V gene, CDR1 is LNHDA and CDR2 is SQIVND (reference sequence). The CDR3 runs to 14 residues. The origin of this receptor is a man older than 75 with acute or convalescent COVID-19. The sequencing input was peripheral blood. This chain joins TRBV19 and TRBJ2-2; 10 positions match TRBD1. The DNA of the CDR3 is TGTGCCAGTACTGACAGGGGGCGAGCCGGGGAGCTGTTTTTT. As protein: CASTDRGRAGELFF.